Below are 22 T cell receptor beta chains sequenced from a single sample in a study of response to subunit inactivated influenza vaccine. Each CDR3 protein is one row after TCRdb ran MiXCR on the RT-PCR reads. The table includes hundreds of thousands of distinct CDR3 sequences, roughly 27% detected once. Sequencing was performed on CD4+ T cells sorted from PBMCs, taken about 5 days after vaccination. The source of these receptors is a man between 50 and 59 years old who received an inactivated influenza vaccine.

The chain uses TRBV11-2 and TRBJ2-1, with TRBD1 identical over 7 bases. Germline V lookup: CDR1 SGHAT, CDR2 FQNNGV. There are 15 residues in the CDR3. J was trimmed by 5 bases and V by 4 bases; bases with no gene match: 8. The CDR3 protein is CASSSTWTGHNEQFF. The CDR3 DNA reads as TGTGCCAGCAGCTCAACATGGACAGGTCACAATGAGCAGTTCTTC.

The genes are TRBV5-1 and TRBJ1-1, with a possible D match to TRBD1 (5 bases). V shed 1 base and J shed 0 bases, with 13 bases lying between them. The length of the CDR3 is 16 residues. The germline gives CDR1 SGHRS, CDR2 YFSETQ. CDR3 nucleotide sequence: TGCGCCAGCAGCTTGACCCTCGACAGACTGAACACTGAAGCTTTCTTT. Translation: CASSLTLDRLNTEAFF.

Only a few counts were recorded for this clonotype. The chain recombines TRBV20-1 with TRBJ1-1; TRBD1 matches 9 bases. Germline V gene data show CDR1 as DFQATT and CDR2 as SNEGSKA (reference sequence). V trimming: 2 bases; J trimming: 5 bases; junction bases outside the gene matches: 9. The length of the CDR3 is 15 residues. The CDR3 sequence: CSARTSGTGRTEAFF. CDR3 DNA: TGCAGTGCTAGAACTTCGGGGACAGGGAGGACTGAAGCTTTCTTT.

This clonotype was picked up a small number of times. The V call is TRBV6-4, the J call TRBJ2-5; 13 nucleotides agree with TRBD2. From germline, CDR1 is MRHNA and CDR2 SNTAGT. With 6 bases clipped from V and 2 bases from J, the junction kept 15 bases outside the gene matches. The CDR3 extends over 19 amino acids. The chain's CDR3 is CASRASTGLAGFVQETQYF. As DNA, the CDR3 is TGTGCCAGCAGGGCCTCAACGGGACTAGCGGGATTTGTACAAGAGACCCAGTACTTC.

The chain has TRBV29-1 and TRBJ2-3, with D maybe TRBD2 (6 bases). The germline V gene has CDR1 SQVTM and CDR2 ANQGSEA. The V and J ends lost 7 bases and 8 bases respectively, with 22 bases between them. The CDR3 loop spans 14 amino acids. The CDR3 coding sequence is TGCAGCGGAGGACGTGATGGCGCCGGGGGTACGCAGTATTTT. The encoded protein is CSGGRDGAGGTQYF.

This clonotype was seen a few times. The rearrangement links TRBV7-9 to TRBJ2-1, with TRBD2 as a possible D gene (5 bases). The CDR3 extends over 14 amino acids. Germline CDR1 SEHNR, CDR2 FQNEAQ (reference sequence). Between the trimmed V and J ends, which lost 5 bases and 7 bases, there was a span of 15 bases. Written as DNA, the CDR3 is TGTGCCAGCAGCCCTGGAAATCCGGGGAATGAGCAGTTCTTC. Amino acids: CASSPGNPGNEQFF.

This clonotype was observed many times. The chain combines TRBV20-1 with TRBJ1-1, with a possible D match to TRBD1 (6 bases). CDR3 length: 11 amino acids. V was clipped by 0 bases and J by 10 bases, with 9 bases between them. The germline CDR1 and CDR2 sequences are DFQATT and SNEGSKA (reference sequence). The CDR3 DNA is TGCAGTGCTAGAGAGGGGGGGCGAGCTTTCTTT. It codes for CSAREGGRAFF.

This clonotype was detected only a few times. The chain uses TRBV28 and TRBJ2-4; D is undetermined. Germline assignment: CDR1 MDHEN and CDR2 SYDVKM. V dropped 7 bases and J dropped 0 bases, with 13 bases sitting between them. The CDR3 covers 15 residues. CDR3 sequence reads: CASTKKVLAKNIQYF. Written as DNA, the CDR3 is TGTGCCAGCACAAAAAAGGTCCTAGCCAAAAACATTCAGTACTTC. Full variable domain (rest looked up from reference TRBV28 and TRBJ2-4): DVKVTQSSRYLVKRTGEKVFLECVQDMDHENMFWYRQDPGLGLRLIYFSYDVKMKEKGDIPEGYSVSREKKERFSLILESASTNQTSMYLCASTKKVLAKNIQYFGAGTRLSVL.

This rearrangement joins TRBV4-1 to TRBJ2-7; D ambiguous. The CDR3 is 14 residues long. Germline CDR1 and CDR2: MGHRA and YSYEKL. V was pared by 6 bases and J by 6 bases, with 18 bases between. The DNA for the CDR3 is TGCGCCAGCAGTCTCAATTACGATTCGGGCGAGCAGTACTTC. Protein product: CASSLNYDSGEQYF.

Only a few counts were recorded for this clonotype. The genes are TRBV6-2 or TRBV6-3 and TRBJ1-5; tentative D call: TRBD1 (6 bases). Germline V gives CDR1 MNHEY, CDR2 SVGEGT. V lost 2 bases, J lost 4 bases, and 15 bases lay in between. The CDR3 totals 16 residues. CDR3 sequence: CASSYGRGSGNQPQHF. The CDR3 DNA reads TGTGCCAGCAGTTACGGCAGGGGCTCAGGAAATCAGCCCCAGCATTTT.

In its sample, this clonotype was seen a few times. The chain carries TRBV2 and TRBJ2-1, with D possibly TRBD2 on 6 matching bases. The CDR3 totals 10 residues. CDR1 and CDR2 from the germline V gene are SNHLY and FYNNEI. Trimming took 9 bases from V and 12 from J, leaving 12 bases between them. The CDR3 DNA sequence: TGTGCCAGTCAGGTAGCGGTGCAGTTCTTC. Translated, it gives CASQVAVQFF.

This clonotype was recorded at least ten times. The V gene is TRBV18, the J gene TRBJ1-6; D is unclear. Germline V gene data show CDR1 as KGHSH and CDR2 as LQKENI. Trimming removed 5 bases at V and 5 bases at J, with 7 bases between. This CDR3 has 13 amino acids. CDR3 amino acids: CASSYGDNSPLHF. Here the CDR3 DNA reads TGTGCCAGCTCATACGGGGATAATTCACCCCTCCACTTT. Complete variable domain (other parts from reference TRBV18 and TRBJ1-6): NAGVMQNPRHLVRRRGQEARLRCSPMKGHSHVYWYRQLPEEGLKFMVYLQKENIIDESGMPKERFSAEFPKEGPSILRIQQVVRGDSAAYFCASSYGDNSPLHFGNGTRLTVT.

This clonotype came up a few times. J is TRBJ2-7 and V is TRBV4-2; D might be TRBD1 (5 bases). This CDR3 contains 15 residues. Germline lookup yields CDR1 LGHNA and CDR2 YNFKEQ. V gave up 0 bases and J gave up 3 bases, with 12 bases separating them. The CDR3 DNA reads as TGTGCCAGCAGCCAAGAGAAACAGGTCCTCTACGAGCAGTACTTC. Its protein product is CASSQEKQVLYEQYF.

The V call is TRBV9, the J call TRBJ2-7; 9 positions match TRBD1. CDR1 and CDR2 (germline): SGDLS, YYNGEE. This CDR3 has 15 residues. Germline trimming cut 4 bases from V and 1 base from J; bases unmatched to any gene: 6. The CDR3 nucleotides are TGTGCCAGCAGCCGAGCGGGACAGGGTTCCTACGAGCAGTACTTC. Amino acid sequence: CASSRAGQGSYEQYF.

This chain joins TRBV7-9 and TRBJ2-3; maybe TRBD2 (5 bases). CDR3 length: 15 residues. The germline V gene encodes CDR1 SEHNR and CDR2 FQNEAQ (reference sequence). V lost 4 bases to trimming and J lost 0 bases, with 11 bases between them. The chain's CDR3 is CASSWTSPSTDTQYF. Here the CDR3 DNA reads TGTGCCAGCAGCTGGACTTCACCTAGCACAGATACGCAGTATTTT.

J is TRBJ2-7 and V is TRBV3-1; 9 bases are a match to TRBD1. CDR1 is LGHDT and CDR2 is YNNKEL in the germline V gene (reference sequence). The J segment lost 5 bases and the V segment lost 6 bases, leaving 8 bases of the junction unmatched. The CDR3 runs 14 residues. As DNA, the CDR3 is TGTGCCAGCAGTCAGACAGGGGGTATGAACGAGCAGTACTTC. It specifies CASSQTGGMNEQYF.

The rearrangement joins TRBV9 to TRBJ2-5, with a possible D match to TRBD1 (5 bases). The germline CDR1 and CDR2 sequences are SGDLS and YYNGEE. V lost 0 bases, J lost 3 bases, and 12 bases lay in between. This CDR3 contains 15 residues. The CDR3: CASSVATGREETQYF. DNA for the CDR3: TGTGCCAGCAGCGTAGCAACAGGAAGGGAAGAGACCCAGTACTTC.

In its sample, this clonotype was seen a few times. The chain combines TRBV10-3 with TRBJ2-3; D is unresolved. Germline loops: CDR1 ENHRY, CDR2 SYGVKD. V was pared by 0 bases and J by 4 bases, with 5 bases between. The CDR3 consists of 13 residues. This chain's CDR3 is CAISESGSDTQYF. The CDR3 DNA reads as TGTGCCATCAGTGAGTCGGGGTCAGATACGCAGTATTTT.

The chain recombines TRBV3-1 with TRBJ2-5; D is unclear. V was clipped by 0 bases and J by 4 bases, with 12 bases between them. This CDR3 comprises 15 residues. Germline V gene sequence: CDR1 LGHDT, CDR2 YNNKEL (reference sequence). This chain's CDR3 is CASSQDPAGRETQYF. CDR3 nucleotide sequence: TGTGCCAGCAGCCAAGATCCAGCTGGGCGAGAGACCCAGTACTTC.

This clonotype was observed a handful of times. The rearrangement joins TRBV18 to TRBJ2-1, with 8 positions matching TRBD1. With 3 bases clipped from V and 1 base from J, the junction kept 5 bases outside the gene matches. CDR1 KGHSH and CDR2 LQKENI come from the germline V gene. The CDR3 is 16 residues long. The CDR3 DNA follows: TGTGCCAGCTCACCGGGAACAGGGGGTTCCTACAATGAGCAGTTCTTC. Amino acid sequence: CASSPGTGGSYNEQFF.

This clonotype was observed a few times. V is TRBV5-1 and J is TRBJ2-3; D is perhaps TRBD2 (6 bases). V was trimmed by 5 bases and J by 0 bases, leaving 13 bases between them. The CDR3 is made up of 15 amino acids. Germline CDR1 reads SGHRS; CDR2 reads YFSETQ. CDR3 DNA sequence: TGCGCCAGCAGTTTCGATGGGAGGAGCACAGATACGCAGTATTTT. Translation: CASSFDGRSTDTQYF.

The chain recombines TRBV11-2 with TRBJ1-1, with a tentative D call TRBD1 (5 bases). From germline, CDR1 is SGHAT and CDR2 FQNNGV. V lost 4 bases to trimming and J lost 1 base, with 7 bases between them. CDR3 length equals 13 residues. CDR3 sequence: CASSWGSNTEAFF. DNA of the CDR3: TGTGCCAGCAGCTGGGGGTCGAACACTGAAGCTTTCTTT. The full variable domain, with the rest looked up from reference TRBV11-2 and TRBJ1-1, is EAGVAQSPRYKIIEKRQSVAFWCNPISGHATLYWYQQILGQGPKLLIQFQNNGVVDDSQLPKDRFSAERLKGVDSTLKIQPAKLEDSAVYLCASSWGSNTEAFFGQGTRLTVV.